These T cell receptor beta chains were read from a single sample in a study of T cells of healthy individuals. One entry per CDR3 protein results from TCRdb running MiXCR on the 5' RACE reads. This sample has tens of thousands of distinct CDR3 sequences, with approximately 14% found just once. These receptors came from a human donor in good health. CDR3s include the opening cysteine and the closing phenylalanine or tryptophan. D genes are given only for firm matches. Size tells how often a clone was seen (once, few, many) or the class of an expanded clone, and some rows leave it out.

>TRBV6-6|TRBD1|many|TRBJ1-6
CASSGDRGPGSPLHF
TGTGCCAGCAGTGGGGACAGGGGGCCGGGCTCACCCCTCCACTTT
>TRBV10-3|TRBD2|NA|TRBJ2-7
CAIGGGNYEQYF
TGTGCCATTGGGGGGGGGAACTACGAGCAGTACTTC
>TRBV5-8|NA|NA|TRBJ2-7
CASSSDPTTTYEQYF
TGTGCCAGCAGCTCTGACCCGACAACAACCTACGAGCAGTACTTC
>TRBV6-2/TRBV6-3|NA|NA|TRBJ2-3
CASSWELDPDTQYF
TGTGCCAGCAGTTGGGAACTAGACCCAGATACGCAGTATTTT
>TRBV7-9|NA|few|TRBJ2-3
CASSPATRSDTQYF
TGTGCCAGCAGCCCGGCGACTAGGTCAGATACGCAGTATTTT
>TRBV20-1|NA|many|TRBJ1-2
CSARVTQGAYGYTF
TGCAGTGCTAGAGTTACCCAGGGTGCCTATGGCTACACCTTC
>TRBV20-1|NA|many|TRBJ1-5
CSARGRDGGNQPQHF
TGCAGTGCTAGGGGCAGGGATGGAGGCAATCAGCCCCAGCATTTT
>TRBV6-5|TRBD2|many|TRBJ2-1
CASSYSSFVGGVDEQFF
TGTGCCAGCAGTTACTCCTCCTTTGTGGGGGGGGTCGATGAGCAGTTCTTC
>TRBV5-4|NA|many|TRBJ2-2
CASSSYSNTGELFF
TGTGCCAGCAGCTCCTACTCAAACACCGGGGAGCTGTTTTTT
>TRBV4-1|NA|many|TRBJ1-3
CASSQIIQGPGNTIYF
TGCGCCAGCAGCCAGATCATACAGGGTCCTGGAAACACCATATATTTT
>TRBV20-1|TRBD2|few|TRBJ2-7
CSASLTSGGAEQYF
TGCAGTGCTAGCTTGACTAGCGGGGGGGCCGAGCAGTACTTC
>TRBV9|NA|few|TRBJ1-5
CASSVAGTVNQPQHF
TGTGCCAGCAGCGTAGCCGGGACTGTTAATCAGCCCCAGCATTTT
>TRBV25-1|NA|many|TRBJ1-1
CASSEIGSTPAFF
TGTGCCAGCAGTGAGATCGGGTCTACCCCAGCTTTCTTT
>TRBV10-3|TRBD1|few|TRBJ2-7
CAISGYDRGSYEQYF
TGTGCCATCAGTGGTTACGACAGGGGGTCCTACGAGCAGTACTTC
>TRBV21-1|NA|many|TRBJ2-7
CASTQRVLRTSYEQYF
TGTGCCAGCACCCAAAGGGTACTGCGGACCTCCTACGAGCAGTACTTC
>TRBV9|TRBD1|NA|TRBJ1-1
CASSPRTGPMNTEAFF
TGTGCCAGCAGCCCCCGGACAGGGCCGATGAACACTGAAGCTTTCTTT
>TRBV19|NA|NA|TRBJ2-5
CASSMRDTGLPETQYF
TGTGCCAGTAGTATGCGGGACACCGGACTACCAGAGACCCAGTACTTC
>TRBV20-1|TRBD2|many|TRBJ2-1
CSARQLAGGDEQFF
TGCAGTGCTAGGCAACTAGCGGGGGGGGATGAGCAGTTCTTC
>TRBV29-1|NA|NA|TRBJ1-2
CSVGTPRGGYTF
TGCAGCGTGGGGACACCCAGGGGTGGCTACACCTTC
>TRBV19|NA|few|TRBJ2-7
CASRTGHKQYF
TGTGCCAGTCGCACAGGCCACAAGCAGTACTTC